The 5 T cell receptor beta chains below come from one sample, sequenced in a study of cytotoxic CD8 clonotypes in ibrutinib-treated CLL. Only in-frame clones appear in the TCRdb table, and some are missing; sequencing was by immunoSEQ multiplex PCR. The sample includes some 140,000 clones, around 84% seen only once; the top ten take roughly 3.1%. The material was PBMCs, obtained after 24 months of ibrutinib treatment. The source is a human donor with chronic lymphocytic leukemia.

This sequence joins TRBV2 and TRBJ2-1, with 7 bases matching TRBD1. This CDR3 is 12 amino acids long. Trimming cost V 6 bases and J 9 bases; bases outside gene matches: 5. Germline CDR1 reads SNHLY; CDR2 reads FYNNEI. The CDR3 region has the DNA TGTGCCAGCAGGATAACAGGGGTTGAGCAGTTCTTC. This sequence encodes CASRITGVEQFF.

This chain joins TRBV28 and TRBJ1-2, with TRBD1 matching over 8 bases. CDR3 size: 12 residues. CDR1 and CDR2 (germline): MDHEN, SYDVKM. V was pared by 4 bases and J by 8 bases, with 3 bases of the junction left unmatched. This CDR3 reads CASSSTGDGYTF. The CDR3 bases are TGTGCCAGCAGTTCGACAGGGGACGGCTACACCTTC.

This clone was seen only once. The chain links TRBV10-2 to TRBJ1-6; D unresolved. Trimming pared 6 bases from V and 13 bases from J, leaving 22 bases between. CDR3 length: 15 residues. CDR1 and CDR2 from the germline V gene are WSHSY and SAAADI. The DNA of the CDR3 is TGCGCCAGCAGGGACCTGGGGAGCGGGAATGTCCCCCTCCACTTT. Amino acids: CASRDLGSGNVPLHF.

CDR3 DNA: TGTGCCAGCAGGCCCCCCACTCCTGGAAACACCATATATTTT. Encoded protein: CASRPPTPGNTIYF. The rearrangement uses TRBV6-6 and TRBJ1-3; no definite D call. V was shortened by 6 bases and J by 2 bases, with 11 bases between the two germline ends. This CDR3 spans 14 amino acids. The germline V gene has CDR1 MNHNY and CDR2 SVGAGI (reference sequence).

This sequence joins TRBV7-6 and TRBJ2-1, with D uncertain. This CDR3 has 11 residues. Germline V CDR1 and CDR2: SGHVS, FNYEAQ. V was trimmed by 5 bases and J by 7 bases, leaving 6 bases between them. The chain's CDR3 is CASSPQNEQFF. CDR3 coding DNA: TGTGCCAGCAGCCCACAGAATGAGCAGTTCTTC.